This T cell receptor (beta chain) is drawn from a study of cytomegalovirus exposure and HLA in healthy donors. The overall study: Earlier work reported 117 million unique TCR beta sequences from 150 million to 200 million T cells. General study points: Presence/absence analysis assumed near-uniform sequencing depth across donors. The authors later found most CMV-associated TCR beta chains appeared HLA-restricted.

This clone has just a few counts. Its antigen is currently unknown. CDR1 SGHTA and CDR2 FQGNSA come from the germline V gene. Unmatched junction bases numbered 7, after V lost 2 bases and J lost 0 bases. This CDR3 region has 16 residues. The PCR used 60 Vbeta and 13 Jbeta primers. Repertoires were generated with immunoSEQ multiplex PCR, while TCRdb's copy carries only in-frame clones and drops some. The table includes about 160,000 clones, roughly four fifths detected once. Although they were nominally healthy when sampled, donors likely had unrecorded immune exposures. The TCR originated in a man aged 50-60 years in good health and CMV-seropositive. Material for sequencing was PBMCs. J is TRBJ2-7 and V is TRBV7-2; 7 nucleotides line up with TRBD1. CDR3 bases: TGTGCCAGCAGCTTATACGGGACAGCCAGCTCCTACGAGCAGTACTTC. This sequence encodes CASSLYGTASSYEQYF.